A selection of T cell receptor beta chains follows, all from one sample in a study of T cell responses to AZD1222 COVID-19 vaccine. Repertoires were generated with immunoSEQ multiplex PCR, while TCRdb's copy carries only in-frame clones and drops some. The repertoire has 100,000 or so clones, less than 90% of them found once; the top ten carry approximately 15%. Sequencing was performed on peripheral blood, taken on day 0 of AZD1222 vaccination. Receptors were obtained from an adult in good health. Both conserved end residues are part of each CDR3. Each record gives: J gene, D gene, V gene, clone size, CDR3 DNA, CDR3 protein. D genes are given only for firm matches. Part of the rows lack a size; the others show once, few, many or a class for expanded clones.

TRBJ1-2 | - | TRBV25-1 | - | TGTGCCAGCAGTGGCGCAGGGGTCACAGCTAACTATGGCTACACCTTC | CASSGAGVTANYGYTF
TRBJ1-6 | - | TRBV11-2 | - | TGTGCCAGCAGCTTATCAACGGATTCACCCCTCCACTTT | CASSLSTDSPLHF
TRBJ1-4 | TRBD1 | TRBV18 | once | TGTGCCAGCTCACACGGGACAGTTAATGAAAAACTGTTTTTT | CASSHGTVNEKLFF
TRBJ2-7 | TRBD1 | TRBV6-6 | - | TGTGCCAGCAGCAATCCAGGGGGTCCAGGCTACGAGCAGTACTTC | CASSNPGGPGYEQYF
TRBJ1-3 | TRBD1 | TRBV7-2 | few | TGTGCCAGCAGCTGGACAGGGCTCCTCTCTGGAAACACCATATATTTT | CASSWTGLLSGNTIYF
TRBJ2-1 | - | TRBV4-1 | - | TGCGCCAGCAGCCAAGATCGTCGGGCTCCCTACGATGAGCAGTTCTTC | CASSQDRRAPYDEQFF
TRBJ1-2 | - | TRBV25-1 | once | TGTGCCAGCAGTGAATATGGCTATGGCTACACCTTC | CASSEYGYGYTF
TRBJ1-5 | - | TRBV20-1 | - | TGCAGTGCTAGTGTCGGGGGGGTCGGGCAGCCCCAGCATTTT | CSASVGGVGQPQHF
TRBJ2-1 | - | TRBV13 | - | TGTGCCAGCAGCTTATGGCAGGGGCAGTTCTTC | CASSLWQGQFF
TRBJ2-7 | TRBD2 | TRBV4-1 | - | TGCCCCACCCCCCAACTCGGGACTAGCGCGAACTACGAGCAGTACTTC | CPTPQLGTSANYEQYF
TRBJ1-2 | - | TRBV4-2 | once | TGTGCCAGCAGCCAAGATGAACCCGCGGGGGGCTACACCTTC | CASSQDEPAGGYTF
TRBJ2-4 | TRBD1 | TRBV9 | - | TGTGCCAGCAGCAGACAGGGGGGATACATTCAGTACTTC | CASSRQGGYIQYF
TRBJ2-2 | TRBD2 | TRBV6-2/TRBV6-3 | once | TGTGCCAGCAGTTACCCGCCCGGGAGGCGGGACACCGGGGAGCTGTTTTTT | CASSYPPGRRDTGELFF
TRBJ2-2 | TRBD1 | TRBV6-4 | - | TGTGCCAGCAACCCCGGGACAGGGTCCGGGGAGCTGTTTTTT | CASNPGTGSGELFF
TRBJ1-6 | TRBD1 | TRBV9 | - | TGTGCCAGCGCGACAGGGGTCGATTCACCCCTCCACTTT | CASATGVDSPLHF